The next 13 T cell receptor beta chains were all read from a single sample in a study of long-term antiretroviral therapy in people with HIV. Survey-level resolution applied to immunoSEQ assay v3.0. Clones were read by immunoSEQ multiplex PCR, and TCRdb kept only the in-frame ones, dropping some. The sample shows 15,000 or so clones, approximately 80% of them seen only once. The specimen was unsorted PBMCs, collected 0.4 years after starting antiretroviral therapy. These receptors all come from a man between 25 and 39 years old with HIV.

The V and J genes are TRBV27 and TRBJ2-7; perhaps D is TRBD1 or TRBD2 (6 bases each). The CDR3 is 14 amino acids. Germline loops: CDR1 MNHEY, CDR2 SMNVEV (reference sequence). The V gene lost 2 bases and the J gene lost 5 bases, with 13 bases spanning the gap. The CDR3 here is CASSLLGGGDEQYF. The CDR3 DNA is TGTGCCAGCAGTTTACTCGGAGGGGGTGACGAGCAGTACTTC.

The chain links TRBV10-3 to TRBJ2-7; possibly TRBD2 for D (6 bases). Germline loops: CDR1 ENHRY, CDR2 SYGVKD. The CDR3 is 14 amino acids. Trimming took 2 bases from V and 2 from J, leaving 10 bases between them. CDR3 sequence (DNA): TGTGCCATCAGTGAGACATCGGGAGCCTACGAGCAGTACTTC. Translating gives CAISETSGAYEQYF.

The chain carries TRBV5-4 and TRBJ2-1; D is uncertain. Germline-derived CDR1 and CDR2 are SGHNT and YYREEE (reference sequence). The CDR3 runs 15 residues. Trimming took 4 bases from V and 0 from J, leaving 11 bases between them. This chain's CDR3 is CASSKSTSSYNEQFF. The CDR3, as DNA: TGTGCCAGCAGCAAGAGCACAAGCTCCTACAATGAGCAGTTCTTC.

The chain is built from TRBV2 and TRBJ2-1; D gene uncertain. Germline-derived CDR1 and CDR2 are SNHLY and FYNNEI. Trimming took 3 bases from V and 9 from J, leaving 15 bases between them. This CDR3 is 14 amino acids long. The CDR3 DNA sequence: TGTGCCAGCAGTGATCTCTTAGGTATCCGTGAGCAGTTCTTC. It specifies CASSDLLGIREQFF.

The chain uses TRBV19 and TRBJ2-1; 11 nucleotides agree with TRBD2. This CDR3 comprises 15 residues. Germline CDR1 reads LNHDA; CDR2 reads SQIVND (reference sequence). Trimming removed 6 bases from V and 5 bases from J; junction bases left unmatched: 6. CDR3 nucleotides: TGTGCCAGTAGCCCCGGGACTAGCGGCCACAATGAGCAGTTCTTC. It yields the protein CASSPGTSGHNEQFF.

V and J are TRBV5-1 and TRBJ2-1, with TRBD2 matching 14 bases. The V gene's germline CDR1 is SGHRS and CDR2 YFSETQ. V was clipped by 2 bases and J by 7 bases; unmatched bases: 14. The CDR3 totals 19 residues. CDR3 protein: CASSLPGTSGGPRTNEQFF. In nucleotides, the CDR3 is TGCGCCAGCAGCTTACCTGGGACTAGCGGGGGACCCCGGACGAATGAGCAGTTCTTC. The variable domain in full, with the rest retrieved from reference TRBV5-1 and TRBJ2-1, is KAGVTQTPRYLIKTRGQQVTLSCSPISGHRSVSWYQQTPGQGLQFLFEYFSETQRNKGNFPGRFSGRQFSNSRSEMNVSTLELGDSALYLCASSLPGTSGGPRTNEQFFGPGTRLTVL.

The genes are TRBV11-2 and TRBJ2-7; TRBD1 agrees at 9 bases. Germline V lookup: CDR1 SGHAT, CDR2 FQNNGV. This CDR3 is 14 amino acids long. Trimming cost V 1 base and J 7 bases; bases outside gene matches: 5. The CDR3 reads CASSLGDRAGEQYF. The CDR3 DNA sequence: TGTGCCAGCAGCTTAGGGGACAGGGCGGGTGAGCAGTACTTC.

This clone came up a few times. The chain couples TRBV6-6 to TRBJ1-1; 9 bases map to TRBD1. CDR3 size: 14 residues. V lost 5 bases and J lost 7; bases outside the gene matches: 8. Germline CDR1 MNHNY, CDR2 SVGAGI (reference sequence). CDR3 in DNA: TGTGCCAGCAGTCCAACAGGGGGCGCGGGTGAAGCTTTCTTT. It codes for CASSPTGGAGEAFF.

The chain combines TRBV6-1 with TRBJ2-2, with 9 positions matching TRBD1. This CDR3 comprises 14 residues. Germline trimming cut 10 bases from V and 4 bases from J; bases unmatched to any gene: 7. CDR1 is MNHNS, CDR2 SASEGT, per germline. The CDR3 DNA is TGTGCCATCCACAGGGGGCGAGTCACCGGGGAGCTGTTTTTT. It specifies CAIHRGRVTGELFF.

This clone is large in the sample. V is TRBV2 and J is TRBJ2-7; D may be TRBD1 (5 bases). The V gene lost 11 bases and the J gene lost 2 bases, with 22 bases spanning the gap. This CDR3 contains 15 residues. In germline, CDR1 is SNHLY, CDR2 FYNNEI. The CDR3 loop reads CASERRGPQTYEQYF. The DNA of the CDR3 is TGTGCCTCAGAAAGAAGGGGTCCACAAACCTACGAGCAGTACTTC. Full variable domain (missing parts from reference TRBV2 and TRBJ2-7): EPEVTQTPSHQVTQMGQEVILRCVPISNHLYFYWYRQILGQKVEFLVSFYNNEISEKSEIFDDQFSVERPDGSNFTLKIRSTKLEDSAMYFCASERRGPQTYEQYFGPGTRLTVT.

V gene TRBV10-3 combines with J gene TRBJ2-3, with D possibly being TRBD1 (6 bases). The CDR3 is 18 residues long. Germline values: CDR1 ENHRY, CDR2 SYGVKD. Trimming removed 6 bases at V and 2 bases at J, with 24 bases between. As DNA, the CDR3 is TGTGCCATCAGCCCCATCGAACAGGGCGTTCTCCCCACAGATACGCAGTATTTT. It encodes CAISPIEQGVLPTDTQYF.

This CDR3 is CASSQAQGPYEQYF. As DNA, the CDR3 is TGCGCCAGCAGCCAAGCGCAGGGGCCCTACGAGCAGTACTTC. The J gene is TRBJ2-7, the V gene TRBV4-3, with D perhaps TRBD1 (6 bases). Germline lookup yields CDR1 LGHNA and CDR2 YSLEER. The ends were cut back, 1 base at V and 2 bases at J, with 9 bases in the middle. This CDR3 has 14 residues.

The rearrangement joins TRBV6-5 to TRBJ2-7; TRBD2 is a possible D gene (6 bases). This CDR3 has 13 residues. Trimming left V 6 bases short and J 5 bases short, with 14 bases between. The germline CDR1 and CDR2 sequences are MNHEY and SVGAGI. The CDR3 region has the DNA TGTGCCAGCAGCCGGGGACTCCCAGACGAGCAGTACTTC. It is translated as CASSRGLPDEQYF.